These T cell receptor beta chains were read from a single sample in a study of cytomegalovirus exposure and HLA in healthy donors. Some clones are missing from TCRdb's copy, which holds only in-frame ones; the method was immunoSEQ multiplex PCR. The sample carries around 75,000 clones, 85% recorded once. Sequencing used PBMCs. All receptors derive from a man aged 25 to 40 in good health and CMV-seronegative. CDR3s include the opening cysteine and the closing phenylalanine or tryptophan. A D gene is named only where the DNA matches it firmly. Rows give clone size only sometimes, using once, few, many, or a class for an expanded clone.

v_call: TRBV5-4
clone_size: NA
j_call: TRBJ2-3
d_call: TRBD2
cdr3_nt: TGTGCCAGCAGCTTAAGACTAGCGGGGCCCAGGGGTACGCAGTATTTT
cdr3_aa: CASSLRLAGPRGTQYF

v_call: TRBV9
clone_size: once
j_call: TRBJ2-3
d_call: TRBD1
cdr3_nt: TGTGCCAGCAGCTTGGGACAGGGAGGCACAGATACGCAGTATTTT
cdr3_aa: CASSLGQGGTDTQYF

v_call: TRBV19
clone_size: NA
j_call: TRBJ1-2
d_call: TRBD1
cdr3_nt: TGTGCCAGTAAAAAGACAGGGCCGAGGAACTATGGCTACACCTTC
cdr3_aa: CASKKTGPRNYGYTF

v_call: TRBV9
clone_size: NA
j_call: TRBJ2-1
d_call: TRBD2
cdr3_nt: TGTGCCAGCAGCCCAGGACTAGCGGAATACAATGAGCAGTTCTTC
cdr3_aa: CASSPGLAEYNEQFF

v_call: TRBV4-3
clone_size: NA
j_call: TRBJ2-7
d_call: NA
cdr3_nt: TGCGCCAGCAGCCCAAGGGAGGGGGGCTACGAGCAGTACTTC
cdr3_aa: CASSPREGGYEQYF

v_call: TRBV7-2
clone_size: once
j_call: TRBJ2-2
d_call: NA
cdr3_nt: TGTGCCAGCAGCCCCCGTTGGGCACCCACCGGGGAGCTGTTTTTT
cdr3_aa: CASSPRWAPTGELFF

v_call: TRBV19
clone_size: few
j_call: TRBJ2-5
d_call: TRBD2
cdr3_nt: TGTGCCAGTAGTATAGTGCGGGGGTACCAAGAGACCCAGTACTTC
cdr3_aa: CASSIVRGYQETQYF

v_call: TRBV9
clone_size: NA
j_call: TRBJ1-6
d_call: TRBD1
cdr3_nt: TGTGCCAGCAGCGGCCGGGACAGGGGTTCACCCCTCCACTTT
cdr3_aa: CASSGRDRGSPLHF

v_call: TRBV5-1
clone_size: NA
j_call: TRBJ1-2
d_call: TRBD1
cdr3_nt: TGCGCCAGCAGCTTGGTTCCATACAGGGGCGCGGGGTATGGCTACACCTTC
cdr3_aa: CASSLVPYRGAGYGYTF

v_call: TRBV7-9
clone_size: NA
j_call: TRBJ2-1
d_call: TRBD2
cdr3_nt: TGTGCCAGCAGCACGGGGACTAGCGGGCGGAATGAGCAGTTCTTC
cdr3_aa: CASSTGTSGRNEQFF

v_call: TRBV4-2
clone_size: NA
j_call: TRBJ1-1
d_call: NA
cdr3_nt: TGTGCCAGCAGCCAAGATGGGACAACGCCCTACGCTGAAGCTTTCTTT
cdr3_aa: CASSQDGTTPYAEAFF

v_call: TRBV19
clone_size: NA
j_call: TRBJ1-1
d_call: NA
cdr3_nt: TGTGCCAGTACCCCGCGACGGGAACAAACTGAAGCTTTCTTT
cdr3_aa: CASTPRREQTEAFF

v_call: TRBV4-3
clone_size: NA
j_call: TRBJ2-1
d_call: NA
cdr3_nt: TGCGCCAGCAGCCAAGATGCGCGCAATGAGCAGTTCTTC
cdr3_aa: CASSQDARNEQFF

v_call: TRBV7-9
clone_size: NA
j_call: TRBJ1-2
d_call: NA
cdr3_nt: TGTGCCAGCAGCTTCAGGGACACGGATGGCTACACCTTC
cdr3_aa: CASSFRDTDGYTF

v_call: TRBV7-9
clone_size: NA
j_call: TRBJ2-5
d_call: NA
cdr3_nt: TGTGCCAGCAGCGCAGACCTGTTGGGGGGGACCCAGTACTTC
cdr3_aa: CASSADLLGGTQYF

v_call: TRBV11-2
clone_size: once
j_call: TRBJ2-6
d_call: TRBD2
cdr3_nt: TGTGCCGGGACTATTGCTGGGGCCAACGTCCTGACTTTC
cdr3_aa: CAGTIAGANVLTF

v_call: TRBV19
clone_size: NA
j_call: TRBJ1-5
d_call: TRBD1
cdr3_nt: TGTGCCAGTACTCTCCTAACAGGGGGCAGTCAGCCCCAGCATTTT
cdr3_aa: CASTLLTGGSQPQHF

v_call: TRBV18
clone_size: NA
j_call: TRBJ2-2
d_call: TRBD2
cdr3_nt: TGTGCCAGCTCACGAAACAGCCCTAGCGGGAGTTACACCGGGGAGCTGTTTTTT
cdr3_aa: CASSRNSPSGSYTGELFF

v_call: TRBV7-2
clone_size: NA
j_call: TRBJ1-2
d_call: NA
cdr3_nt: TGTGCCAGCAGCAATTACCTAGAAGGAGATAACTATGGCTACACCTTC
cdr3_aa: CASSNYLEGDNYGYTF

v_call: TRBV9
clone_size: NA
j_call: TRBJ2-1
d_call: TRBD1
cdr3_nt: TGTGCCAGCAGCGTTCAAACAGGGGGCAGGGTAAATGAGCAGTTCTTC
cdr3_aa: CASSVQTGGRVNEQFF

v_call: TRBV27
clone_size: NA
j_call: TRBJ2-1
d_call: TRBD2
cdr3_nt: TGTGCCAGCAGTTTAATGACGTGGGGGGGTAATGAGCAGTTCTTC
cdr3_aa: CASSLMTWGGNEQFF

v_call: TRBV7-3
clone_size: NA
j_call: TRBJ2-7
d_call: NA
cdr3_nt: TGTGCCAGCAGCTTAACTGAAGATGCGGACGAGCAGTACTTC
cdr3_aa: CASSLTEDADEQYF

v_call: TRBV6-5
clone_size: NA
j_call: TRBJ1-1
d_call: NA
cdr3_nt: TGTGCCAGCAGTTACTCTCCTGGGAGGATGAACACTGAAGCTTTCTTT
cdr3_aa: CASSYSPGRMNTEAFF

v_call: TRBV9
clone_size: NA
j_call: TRBJ2-3
d_call: TRBD2
cdr3_nt: TGTGCCAGCAGCGTAGGCGGCGGGGAGGGGGATACGCAGTATTTT
cdr3_aa: CASSVGGGEGDTQYF

v_call: TRBV18
clone_size: NA
j_call: TRBJ1-3
d_call: NA
cdr3_nt: TGTGCCAGCTCACCACAATCCATTCCAGGAAACACCATATATTTT
cdr3_aa: CASSPQSIPGNTIYF

v_call: TRBV2
clone_size: NA
j_call: TRBJ2-1
d_call: NA
cdr3_nt: TGTGCCAGCAGTGGACTGAATCCGGAGCAGTTCTTC
cdr3_aa: CASSGLNPEQFF

v_call: TRBV7-3
clone_size: NA
j_call: TRBJ1-1
d_call: TRBD1
cdr3_nt: TGTGCCAGCAGCCTAACAGGGGGTCGGGCTGAAGCTTTCTTT
cdr3_aa: CASSLTGGRAEAFF

v_call: TRBV12-5
clone_size: NA
j_call: TRBJ2-1
d_call: TRBD2
cdr3_nt: TGTGCTAGTGGTTTGCTCATCAGGACTAGCCTCCTCCACAATGAGCAGTTCTTC
cdr3_aa: CASGLLIRTSLLHNEQFF

v_call: TRBV7-2
clone_size: NA
j_call: TRBJ2-5
d_call: NA
cdr3_nt: TGTGCCAGCAGCTTAGAAGGAGGTCAAGAGACCCAGTACTTC
cdr3_aa: CASSLEGGQETQYF

v_call: TRBV28
clone_size: NA
j_call: TRBJ2-7
d_call: NA
cdr3_nt: TGTGCCAGCAGTTCGCCAGCCTACGAGCAGTACTTC
cdr3_aa: CASSSPAYEQYF

v_call: TRBV19
clone_size: NA
j_call: TRBJ2-1
d_call: TRBD2
cdr3_nt: TGTGCCAGTTGCACTCCGGGACTAGGATCGCCCGAGCAGTTCTTC
cdr3_aa: CASCTPGLGSPEQFF

v_call: TRBV4-3
clone_size: once
j_call: TRBJ2-7
d_call: TRBD1
cdr3_nt: TGCGCCAGCAGCCAAGAAGCCTACAGGGGGCTTCCTTCCTACGAGCAGTACTTC
cdr3_aa: CASSQEAYRGLPSYEQYF

v_call: TRBV6-5
clone_size: NA
j_call: TRBJ2-2
d_call: TRBD1
cdr3_nt: TGTGCCAGCAGTTACCCCGGACAGGGTTACACCGGGGAGCTGTTTTTT
cdr3_aa: CASSYPGQGYTGELFF

v_call: TRBV9
clone_size: NA
j_call: TRBJ2-1
d_call: TRBD2
cdr3_nt: TGTGCCAGCAGCTTTAGCGGGAGACGGGGAGAGCAGTTCTTC
cdr3_aa: CASSFSGRRGEQFF

v_call: TRBV7-2
clone_size: NA
j_call: TRBJ1-6
d_call: NA
cdr3_nt: TGTGCCAGCAGCTTATTAAATTCACCCCTCCACTTT
cdr3_aa: CASSLLNSPLHF

v_call: TRBV7-6
clone_size: NA
j_call: TRBJ2-3
d_call: TRBD2
cdr3_nt: TGTGCCAGCACCACTAGCGGGGGCCCCACAGATACGCAGTATTTT
cdr3_aa: CASTTSGGPTDTQYF

v_call: TRBV6-1
clone_size: NA
j_call: TRBJ2-1
d_call: TRBD2
cdr3_nt: TGTGCCAGCAGTGCTGGGACTAGCGGGAACAATGAGCAGTTCTTC
cdr3_aa: CASSAGTSGNNEQFF

v_call: TRBV4-1
clone_size: NA
j_call: TRBJ2-1
d_call: TRBD2
cdr3_nt: TGCGCCAGCAGCCCTACTAGCGGGAGATCCTACAATGAGCAGTTCTTC
cdr3_aa: CASSPTSGRSYNEQFF

v_call: TRBV7-8
clone_size: NA
j_call: TRBJ2-1
d_call: TRBD2
cdr3_nt: TGTGCCAGCAGCTCACCGCTAGCGGGACCATACAATGAGCAGTTCTTC
cdr3_aa: CASSSPLAGPYNEQFF

v_call: TRBV6-5
clone_size: NA
j_call: TRBJ2-7
d_call: NA
cdr3_nt: TGTGCCAGCAGCATCAGCGTCGGGTCTTCCGAGCAGTACTTC
cdr3_aa: CASSISVGSSEQYF

v_call: TRBV6-1
clone_size: NA
j_call: TRBJ1-3
d_call: NA
cdr3_nt: TGTGCCAGCAGTGAAGCCGCCAGGGGAGTTCGGAACACCATATATTTT
cdr3_aa: CASSEAARGVRNTIYF

v_call: TRBV5-6
clone_size: NA
j_call: TRBJ1-2
d_call: TRBD1
cdr3_nt: TGTGCCAGCAGCCCGAGGGACAGAGACTATGGCTACACCTTC
cdr3_aa: CASSPRDRDYGYTF

v_call: TRBV27
clone_size: NA
j_call: TRBJ2-5
d_call: NA
cdr3_nt: TGTGCCAGCAGTTTAGCGGGGTTCCAAGAGACCCAGTACTTC
cdr3_aa: CASSLAGFQETQYF

v_call: TRBV5-4
clone_size: NA
j_call: TRBJ1-1
d_call: NA
cdr3_nt: TGTGCCAGCAGCTTGGGACAATGGAACACTGAAGCTTTCTTT
cdr3_aa: CASSLGQWNTEAFF